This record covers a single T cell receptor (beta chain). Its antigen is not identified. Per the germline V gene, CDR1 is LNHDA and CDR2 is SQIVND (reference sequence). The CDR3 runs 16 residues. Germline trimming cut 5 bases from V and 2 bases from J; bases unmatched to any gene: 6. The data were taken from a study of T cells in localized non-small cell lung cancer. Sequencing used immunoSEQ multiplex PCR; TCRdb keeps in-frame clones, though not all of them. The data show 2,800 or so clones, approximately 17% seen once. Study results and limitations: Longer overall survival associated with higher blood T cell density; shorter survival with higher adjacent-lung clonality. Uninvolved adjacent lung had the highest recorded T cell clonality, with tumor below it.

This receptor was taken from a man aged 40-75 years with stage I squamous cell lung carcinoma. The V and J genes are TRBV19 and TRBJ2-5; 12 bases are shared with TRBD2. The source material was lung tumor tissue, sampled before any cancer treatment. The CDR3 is CASSALLAGGQETQYF. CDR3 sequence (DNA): TGTGCCAGTAGTGCCCTACTAGCGGGGGGACAAGAGACCCAGTACTTC.